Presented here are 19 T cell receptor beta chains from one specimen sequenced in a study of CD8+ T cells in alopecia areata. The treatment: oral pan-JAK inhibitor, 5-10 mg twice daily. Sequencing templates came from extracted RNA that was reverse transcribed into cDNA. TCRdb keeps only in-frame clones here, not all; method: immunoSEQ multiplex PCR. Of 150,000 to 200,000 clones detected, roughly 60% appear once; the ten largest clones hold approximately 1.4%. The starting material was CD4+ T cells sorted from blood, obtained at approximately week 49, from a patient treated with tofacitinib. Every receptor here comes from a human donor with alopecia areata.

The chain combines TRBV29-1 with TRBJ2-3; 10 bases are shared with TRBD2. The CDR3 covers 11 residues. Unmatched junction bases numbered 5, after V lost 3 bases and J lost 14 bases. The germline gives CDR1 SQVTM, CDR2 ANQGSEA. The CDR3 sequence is CSVDGLAGAYF. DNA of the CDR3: TGCAGCGTTGACGGGCTAGCGGGGGCGTATTTT.

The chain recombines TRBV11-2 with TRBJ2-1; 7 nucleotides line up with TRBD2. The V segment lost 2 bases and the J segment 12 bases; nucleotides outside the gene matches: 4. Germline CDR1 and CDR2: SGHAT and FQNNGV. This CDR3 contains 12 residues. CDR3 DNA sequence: TGTGCCAGCAGCTTAAGACTAGCTGGGCAGTTCTTC. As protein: CASSLRLAGQFF. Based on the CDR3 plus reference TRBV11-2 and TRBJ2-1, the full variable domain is EAGVAQSPRYKIIEKRQSVAFWCNPISGHATLYWYQQILGQGPKLLIQFQNNGVVDDSQLPKDRFSAERLKGVDSTLKIQPAKLEDSAVYLCASSLRLAGQFFGPGTRLTVL.

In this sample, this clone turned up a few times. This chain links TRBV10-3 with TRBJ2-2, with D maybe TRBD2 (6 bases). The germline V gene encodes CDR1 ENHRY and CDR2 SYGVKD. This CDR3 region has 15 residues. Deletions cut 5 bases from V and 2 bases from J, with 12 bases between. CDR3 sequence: CAISPGTFNTGELFF. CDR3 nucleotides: TGTGCCATCAGTCCAGGGACTTTTAACACCGGGGAGCTGTTTTTT.

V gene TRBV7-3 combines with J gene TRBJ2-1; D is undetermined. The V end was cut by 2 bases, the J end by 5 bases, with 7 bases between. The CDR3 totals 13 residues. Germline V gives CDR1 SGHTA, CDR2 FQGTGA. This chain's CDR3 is CASSLVGDNEQFF. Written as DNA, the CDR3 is TGTGCCAGCAGCTTAGTAGGAGACAATGAGCAGTTCTTC.

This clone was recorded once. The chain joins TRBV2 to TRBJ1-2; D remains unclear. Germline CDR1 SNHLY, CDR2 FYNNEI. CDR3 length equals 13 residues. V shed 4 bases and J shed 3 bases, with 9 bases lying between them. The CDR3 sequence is CASSADIDYGYTF. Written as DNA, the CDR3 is TGTGCCAGCAGTGCCGACATAGACTATGGCTACACCTTC.

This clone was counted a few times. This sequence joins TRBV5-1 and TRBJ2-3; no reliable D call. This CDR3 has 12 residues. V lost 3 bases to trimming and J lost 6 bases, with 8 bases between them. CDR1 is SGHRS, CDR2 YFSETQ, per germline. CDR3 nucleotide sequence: TGCGCCAGCAGCTCGCCGTCTGATACGCAGTATTTT. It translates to CASSSPSDTQYF.

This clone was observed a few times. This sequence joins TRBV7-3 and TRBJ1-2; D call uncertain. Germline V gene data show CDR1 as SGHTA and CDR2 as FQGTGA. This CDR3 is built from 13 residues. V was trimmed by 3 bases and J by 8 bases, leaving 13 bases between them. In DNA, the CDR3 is TGTGCCAGCAGCTTGGGCAGTTCGGACGGCTACACCTTC. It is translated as CASSLGSSDGYTF.

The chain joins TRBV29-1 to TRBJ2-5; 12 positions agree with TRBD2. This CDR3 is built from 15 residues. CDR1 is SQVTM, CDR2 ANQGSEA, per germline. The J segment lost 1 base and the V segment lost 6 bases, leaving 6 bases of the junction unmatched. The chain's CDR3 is CSVPPTSGGQETQYF. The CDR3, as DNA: TGCAGCGTGCCACCGACTAGCGGGGGCCAAGAGACCCAGTACTTC.

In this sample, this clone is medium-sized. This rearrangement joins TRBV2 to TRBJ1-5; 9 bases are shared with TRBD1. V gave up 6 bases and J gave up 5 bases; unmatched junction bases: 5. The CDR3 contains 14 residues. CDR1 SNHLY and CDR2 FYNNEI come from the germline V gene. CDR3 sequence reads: CASSPGQGYQPQHF. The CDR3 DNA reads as TGTGCCAGCAGCCCGGGACAGGGCTATCAGCCCCAGCATTTT.

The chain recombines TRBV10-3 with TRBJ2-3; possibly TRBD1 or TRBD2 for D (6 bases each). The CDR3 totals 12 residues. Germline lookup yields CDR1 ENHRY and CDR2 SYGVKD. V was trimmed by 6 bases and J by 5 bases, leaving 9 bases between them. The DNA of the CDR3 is TGTGCCATCAGGGGGGGCTTAGATACGCAGTATTTT. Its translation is CAIRGGLDTQYF.

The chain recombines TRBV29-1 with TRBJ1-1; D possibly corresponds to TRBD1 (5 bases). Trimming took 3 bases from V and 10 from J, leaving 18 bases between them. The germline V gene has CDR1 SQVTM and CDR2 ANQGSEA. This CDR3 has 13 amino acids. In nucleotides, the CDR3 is TGCAGCGTTGAGAGACAGCTAGCGAAAGGAGCTTTCTTT. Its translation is CSVERQLAKGAFF.

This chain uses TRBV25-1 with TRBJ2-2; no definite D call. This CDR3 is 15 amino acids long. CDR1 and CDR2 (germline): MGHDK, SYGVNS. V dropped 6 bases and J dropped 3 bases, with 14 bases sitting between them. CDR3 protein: CASRQSRVDTGELFF. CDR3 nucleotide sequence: TGTGCCAGCAGACAAAGCCGGGTCGACACCGGGGAGCTGTTTTTT.

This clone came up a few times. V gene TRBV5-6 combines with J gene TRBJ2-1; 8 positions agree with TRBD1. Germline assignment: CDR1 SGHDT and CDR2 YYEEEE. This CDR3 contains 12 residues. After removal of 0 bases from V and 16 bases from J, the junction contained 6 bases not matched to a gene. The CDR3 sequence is CASSLASGGCFF. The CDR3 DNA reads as TGTGCCAGCAGCTTGGCGTCAGGGGGCTGTTTCTTC.

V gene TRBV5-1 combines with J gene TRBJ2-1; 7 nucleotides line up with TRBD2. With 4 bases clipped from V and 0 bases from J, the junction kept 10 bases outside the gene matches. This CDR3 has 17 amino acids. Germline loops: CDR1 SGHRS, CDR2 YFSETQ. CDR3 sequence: CASSTLGRGSSYNEQFF. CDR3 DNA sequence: TGCGCCAGCAGCACCTTGGGGCGGGGGAGCTCCTACAATGAGCAGTTCTTC.

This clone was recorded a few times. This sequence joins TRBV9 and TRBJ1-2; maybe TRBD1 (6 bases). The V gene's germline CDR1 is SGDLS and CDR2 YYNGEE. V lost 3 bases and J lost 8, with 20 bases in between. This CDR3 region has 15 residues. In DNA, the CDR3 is TGTGCCAGCAGCGAGCCTAAGGCGGGGGCGGAAGGCTACACCTTC. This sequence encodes CASSEPKAGAEGYTF. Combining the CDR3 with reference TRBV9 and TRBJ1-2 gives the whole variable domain DSGVTQTPKHLITATGQRVTLRCSPRSGDLSVYWYQQSLDQGLQFLIQYYNGEERAKGNILERFSAQQFPDLHSELNLSSLELGDSALYFCASSEPKAGAEGYTFGSGTRLTVV.

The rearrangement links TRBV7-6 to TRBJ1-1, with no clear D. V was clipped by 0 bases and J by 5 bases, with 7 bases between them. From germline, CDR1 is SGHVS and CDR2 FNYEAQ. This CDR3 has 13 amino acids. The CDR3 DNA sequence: TGTGCCAGCAGCTTAGCACCGGAGACTGAAGCTTTCTTT. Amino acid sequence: CASSLAPETEAFF.

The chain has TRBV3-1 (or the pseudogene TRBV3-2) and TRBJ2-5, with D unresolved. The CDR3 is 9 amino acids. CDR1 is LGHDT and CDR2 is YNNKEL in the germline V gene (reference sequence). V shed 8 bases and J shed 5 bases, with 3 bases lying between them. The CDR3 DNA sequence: TGTGCCAGCTACGAGACCCAGTACTTC. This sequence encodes CASYETQYF.

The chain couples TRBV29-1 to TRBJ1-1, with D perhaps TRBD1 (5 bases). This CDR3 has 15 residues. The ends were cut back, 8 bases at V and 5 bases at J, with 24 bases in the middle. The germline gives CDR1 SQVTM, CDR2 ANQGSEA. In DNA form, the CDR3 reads TGCAGCTCCTTCACAGGTCAGGGACTTAGTACTGAAGCTTTCTTT. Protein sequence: CSSFTGQGLSTEAFF.

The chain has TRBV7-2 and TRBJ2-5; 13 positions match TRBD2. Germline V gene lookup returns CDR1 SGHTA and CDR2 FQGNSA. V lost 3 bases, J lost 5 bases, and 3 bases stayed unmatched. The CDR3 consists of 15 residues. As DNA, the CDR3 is TGTGCCAGCAGCTTTACTAGCGGGGGGGCCGAGACCCAGTACTTC. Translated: CASSFTSGGAETQYF.